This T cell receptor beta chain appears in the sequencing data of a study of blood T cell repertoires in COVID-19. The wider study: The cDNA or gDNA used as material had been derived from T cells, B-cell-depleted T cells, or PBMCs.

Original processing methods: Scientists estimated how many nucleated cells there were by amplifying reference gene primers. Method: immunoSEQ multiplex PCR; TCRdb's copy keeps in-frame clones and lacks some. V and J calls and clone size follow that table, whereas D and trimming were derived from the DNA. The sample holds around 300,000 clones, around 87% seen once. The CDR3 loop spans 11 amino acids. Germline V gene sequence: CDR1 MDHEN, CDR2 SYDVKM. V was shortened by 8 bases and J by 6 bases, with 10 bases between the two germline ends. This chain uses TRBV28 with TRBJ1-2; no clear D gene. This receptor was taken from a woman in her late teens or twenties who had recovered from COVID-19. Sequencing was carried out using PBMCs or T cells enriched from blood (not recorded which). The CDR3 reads CASGEFDGYTF. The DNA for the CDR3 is TGTGCCAGCGGGGAGTTTGATGGCTACACCTTC.